Following are 28 T cell receptor beta chains from one sample sequenced in a study of blood T cell repertoires in COVID-19. TCRdb's table, derived via immunoSEQ multiplex PCR, lists solely in-frame clones and lacks some. The sample contains 200,000 to 250,000 clones, 92% of which appear only once. Sequencing was performed on peripheral blood. The origin of the receptors is a man between 60 and 75 years old with COVID-19, enrolled during active disease.

J is TRBJ2-1 and V is TRBV5-1; the match to TRBD2 covers 7 bases. V trimming: 1 base; J trimming: 7 bases; junction bases outside the gene matches: 8. The germline V gene encodes CDR1 SGHRS and CDR2 YFSETQ. The CDR3 length is 15 residues. The CDR3, as DNA: TGCGCCAGCAGCTTGCCGGCGGGAGTACTTAATGAGCAGTTCTTC. This codes for CASSLPAGVLNEQFF.

The chain recombines TRBV2 with TRBJ2-2; D uncertain. This CDR3 has 15 amino acids. Germline CDR1 is SNHLY and CDR2 is FYNNEI. Trimming stripped 3 bases from V and 4 bases from J, with 12 bases between. CDR3 bases: TGTGCCAGCAGTGATAACAGCCCTACCACCGGGGAGCTGTTTTTT. It yields the protein CASSDNSPTTGELFF. The variable domain in full, completed from reference TRBV2 and TRBJ2-2, reads EPEVTQTPSHQVTQMGQEVILRCVPISNHLYFYWYRQILGQKVEFLVSFYNNEISEKSEIFDDQFSVERPDGSNFTLKIRSTKLEDSAMYFCASSDNSPTTGELFFGEGSRLTVL.

The chain joins TRBV23-1 to TRBJ2-3; no firm D call. TRBV23-1 is placed among ORFs of uncertain function. V gave up 7 bases and J gave up 1 base, with 6 bases separating them. The CDR3 sequence is 12 residues long. CDR3 amino acids: CASTLCTDTQYF. Here the CDR3 DNA reads TGCGCCAGCACTCTCTGCACAGATACGCAGTATTTT.

This clone was seen only a few times. The V gene is TRBV6-6, the J gene TRBJ1-3, with 7 bases lining up with TRBD1. This CDR3 spans 14 amino acids. Trimming at V came to 8 bases and at J to 4 bases, leaving 8 bases not matched to a gene. CDR1 is MNHNY and CDR2 is SVGAGI in the germline V gene (reference sequence). In DNA form, the CDR3 reads TGTGCCAGCTCCCCCGGGACAGAGGGAAACACCATATATTTT. Amino acids: CASSPGTEGNTIYF.

CDR3: CASRGTGVRNTEAFF. The CDR3, as DNA: TGTGCCAGCAGGGGGACAGGGGTGAGGAACACTGAAGCTTTCTTT. This rearrangement joins TRBV2 to TRBJ1-1; TRBD1 aligns across 10 bases. This CDR3 is 15 amino acids long. CDR1 SNHLY and CDR2 FYNNEI come from the germline V gene. V was pared by 6 bases and J by 1 base, with 5 bases of the junction left unmatched.

The chain has TRBV5-4 and TRBJ1-1, with TRBD1 matching 8 bases. The CDR3 length is 16 residues. V was pared by 4 bases and J by 9 bases, with 17 bases of the junction left unmatched. Germline CDR1 and CDR2: SGHNT and YYREEE (reference sequence). The CDR3 sequence: CASSPPGIDRGGQAFF. The CDR3 region has the DNA TGTGCCAGCAGCCCACCAGGAATTGACAGGGGAGGTCAAGCTTTCTTT.

V is TRBV2 and J is TRBJ1-2; D perhaps matches TRBD1 (5 bases). V was clipped by 5 bases and J by 3 bases, with 13 bases between them. Germline CDR1 is SNHLY and CDR2 is FYNNEI. CDR3 length: 14 amino acids. CDR3 amino acids: CASSTLGGDYGYTF. In DNA, the CDR3 is TGTGCCAGCAGTACCCTTGGAGGGGACTATGGCTACACCTTC.

The chain recombines TRBV28 with TRBJ1-1, with 7 bases matching TRBD1. Trimming at V came to 6 bases and at J to 1 base, leaving 8 bases not matched to a gene. The CDR3 sequence is 15 residues long. In germline, CDR1 is MDHEN, CDR2 SYDVKM. The CDR3 region is CASSSPTGTNTEAFF. The CDR3 DNA reads as TGTGCCAGCAGCTCCCCGACAGGGACGAACACTGAAGCTTTCTTT. Together with reference TRBV28 and TRBJ1-1, the CDR3 gives the full variable domain: DVKVTQSSRYLVKRTGEKVFLECVQDMDHENMFWYRQDPGLGLRLIYFSYDVKMKEKGDIPEGYSVSREKKERFSLILESASTNQTSMYLCASSSPTGTNTEAFFGQGTRLTVV.

The genes are TRBV3-1 (or the pseudogene TRBV3-2) and TRBJ2-5; TRBD2 matches 7 bases. CDR3 length equals 16 residues. After removal of 2 bases from V and 7 bases from J, the junction contained 13 bases not matched to a gene. In germline, CDR1 is LGHDT, CDR2 YNNKEL (reference sequence). The CDR3: CASSQPGLPREGTQYF. The CDR3 DNA follows: TGTGCCAGCAGCCAACCGGGACTACCAAGAGAGGGGACCCAGTACTTC.

The rearrangement joins TRBV6-5 to TRBJ1-1, with D hard to call. Trimming took off 7 bases at V and 1 base at J, with 13 bases between the two ends. Germline-derived CDR1 and CDR2 are MNHEY and SVGAGI. There are 14 residues in the CDR3. The CDR3 here is CASTPGSRNTEAFF. Written as DNA, the CDR3 is TGTGCCAGCACCCCGGGGTCGAGGAACACTGAAGCTTTCTTT.

The chain links TRBV11-2 to TRBJ2-7; TRBD2 is a possible D gene (6 bases). V was cut by 5 bases and J by 5 bases, with 13 bases left in between. This CDR3 region has 13 residues. Germline CDR1 reads SGHAT; CDR2 reads FQNNGV. The CDR3 loop reads CASSPRRGNEQYF. CDR3 bases: TGTGCCAGCAGCCCCAGACGGGGGAACGAGCAGTACTTC.

The chain joins TRBV5-1 to TRBJ1-3; D remains unclear. Trimming shortened V by 0 bases and J by 0 bases, and 7 bases separated the two germline ends. The length of the CDR3 is 15 residues. In germline, CDR1 is SGHRS, CDR2 YFSETQ. The CDR3 loop reads CASSLGSVSGNTIYF. The CDR3 DNA reads as TGCGCCAGCAGCTTGGGGTCAGTCTCTGGAAACACCATATATTTT. Together with reference TRBV5-1 and TRBJ1-3, the CDR3 gives the full variable domain: KAGVTQTPRYLIKTRGQQVTLSCSPISGHRSVSWYQQTPGQGLQFLFEYFSETQRNKGNFPGRFSGRQFSNSRSEMNVSTLELGDSALYLCASSLGSVSGNTIYFGEGSWLTVV.

V usage is TRBV6-5 and J usage is TRBJ2-7; 7 positions agree with TRBD1. There are 14 residues in the CDR3. Germline V gene sequence: CDR1 MNHEY, CDR2 SVGAGI. J lost 5 bases, V lost 2 bases, and 6 bases had no gene match. As DNA, the CDR3 is TGTGCCAGCAGTTACCGACAGGGTAAACACGAGCAGTACTTC. This sequence encodes CASSYRQGKHEQYF.

The CDR3 nucleotides read TGTGCCAGCAGCTTAGAGTCGGGGTACGGCGGCTACACCTTC. It yields the protein CASSLESGYGGYTF. The V call is TRBV7-2, the J call TRBJ1-2; no clear D. The CDR3 consists of 14 residues. Trimming took off 1 base at V and 8 bases at J, with 14 bases between the two ends. Per the germline V gene, CDR1 is SGHTA and CDR2 is FQGNSA.

This chain uses TRBV12-3 or TRBV12-4 with TRBJ1-4; D gene unclear. Trimming removed 9 bases from V and 5 bases from J, with 13 bases in between. The CDR3 is 13 amino acids. CDR3 loop: CASLRSSNEKLFF. CDR3 nucleotides: TGTGCCAGTTTGCGGTCGTCCAATGAAAAACTGTTTTTT.

The chain recombines TRBV5-6 with TRBJ1-1, with 7 bases matching TRBD1. The CDR3 runs to 15 residues. J gave up 6 bases and V 5 bases, and 13 bases lay outside the gene matches. Germline V gene sequence: CDR1 SGHDT, CDR2 YYEEEE. The CDR3, as DNA: TGTGCCAGCAGGGGGGCGACAGGGAACTTCCCTGAAGCTTTCTTT. The encoded protein is CASRGATGNFPEAFF.

Here the CDR3 DNA reads TGTGCCAGCAGCCAAGATTCCCTTGGCAGGCACTATGGCTACACCTTC. Encoded protein: CASSQDSLGRHYGYTF. The rearrangement joins TRBV3-1 (or the pseudogene TRBV3-2) to TRBJ1-2, with D unresolved. Germline CDR1 is LGHDT and CDR2 is YNNKEL (reference sequence). This CDR3 has 16 residues. V shed 0 bases and J shed 3 bases, with 14 bases lying between them.

J is TRBJ1-5 and V is TRBV18; D not certain. Germline lookup yields CDR1 KGHSH and CDR2 LQKENI. Between the trimmed V and J ends, which lost 9 bases and 6 bases, there was a span of 15 bases. The CDR3 runs to 13 residues. For the CDR3, the DNA is TGTGCCAGTACTGACACCTCAAGTCAGCCCCAGCATTTT. Protein: CASTDTSSQPQHF.

The V and J genes are TRBV5-1 and TRBJ1-1, with TRBD1 identical over 7 bases. CDR1 is SGHRS and CDR2 is YFSETQ in the germline V gene. The CDR3 is 18 amino acids. Trimming removed 2 bases from V and 1 base from J; junction bases left unmatched: 14. CDR3 sequence: CASSLAPGTVGGNTEAFF. In nucleotides, the CDR3 is TGCGCCAGCAGCTTAGCCCCCGGGACAGTTGGAGGGAACACTGAAGCTTTCTTT.

V gene TRBV5-1 combines with J gene TRBJ1-1, with D perhaps matching TRBD1 (5 bases). Germline V gene sequence: CDR1 SGHRS, CDR2 YFSETQ. The CDR3 covers 14 residues. Deletions cut 0 bases from V and 3 bases from J, with 9 bases between. CDR3 sequence (DNA): TGCGCCAGCAGCTTGGGACAGCTGTACACTGAAGCTTTCTTT. Translated, it gives CASSLGQLYTEAFF.

V is TRBV5-1 and J is TRBJ2-1; tentative D call: TRBD2 (6 bases). The CDR3 extends over 13 amino acids. V shed 7 bases and J shed 2 bases, with 10 bases lying between them. Looked up from germline, CDR1 is SGHRS and CDR2 is YFSETQ. Here the CDR3 DNA reads TGCGCCAGCTCGGGGACTGCCTACAATGAGCAGTTCTTC. Translation gives CASSGTAYNEQFF.

The gene calls are TRBV7-9 and TRBJ1-2; D gene unclear. Germline loops: CDR1 SEHNR, CDR2 FQNEAQ (reference sequence). Trimming stripped 0 bases from V and 4 bases from J, with 6 bases between. The CDR3 sequence is 13 residues long. The CDR3 here is CASSLAQTYGYTF. CDR3 DNA: TGTGCCAGCAGCTTAGCACAGACCTATGGCTACACCTTC.

The J gene is TRBJ2-2, the V gene TRBV28; 8 bases agree with TRBD1. After removal of 6 bases from V and 5 bases from J, the junction contained 5 bases not matched to a gene. The CDR3 totals 14 residues. CDR1 is MDHEN, CDR2 SYDVKM, per germline. CDR3 bases: TGTGCCAGCAGACCGGGACAGGTTACCGGGGAGCTGTTTTTT. Translation: CASRPGQVTGELFF.

This clone was seen only once. V and J are TRBV30 and TRBJ2-6; 9 bases agree with TRBD1. Germline V CDR1 and CDR2: GTSNPN, SVGIG (reference sequence). The V and J ends lost 1 base and 2 bases, in that order; junction bases with no gene match: 12. The CDR3 length is 19 residues. CDR3 sequence reads: CAWSAQRFRQGAGANVLTF. CDR3 DNA sequence: TGTGCCTGGAGTGCTCAACGTTTCCGACAGGGGGCTGGGGCCAACGTCCTGACTTTC.

This rearrangement joins TRBV20-1 to TRBJ1-2, with D tentatively TRBD1 (5 bases). The CDR3 is 11 residues long. Trimming cost V 0 bases and J 14 bases, with 13 bases left between them. From germline, CDR1 is DFQATT and CDR2 SNEGSKA (reference sequence). The chain's CDR3 is CSARDVPGETF. The CDR3 region has the DNA TGCAGTGCTAGAGATGTCCCGGGGGAAACCTTC.

The J gene is TRBJ1-1, the V gene TRBV7-8; no clear D gene. There are 17 residues in the CDR3. The germline V gene has CDR1 SGHVS and CDR2 FQNEAQ. Trimming took off 6 bases at V and 1 base at J, with 21 bases between the two ends. This CDR3 reads CASRISLSAEGNTEAFF. The CDR3, as DNA: TGTGCCAGCAGAATAAGCTTATCGGCTGAGGGGAACACTGAAGCTTTCTTT. Complete variable domain (other parts from reference TRBV7-8 and TRBJ1-1): GAGVSQSPRYKVAKRGQDVALRCDPISGHVSLFWYQQALGQGPEFLTYFQNEAQLDKSGLPSDRFFAERPEGSVSTLKIQRTQQEDSAVYLCASRISLSAEGNTEAFFGQGTRLTVV.

The chain uses TRBV5-8 and TRBJ1-2; D not certain. Germline CDR1 reads SGHTS; CDR2 reads YDEGEE. Trimming stripped 4 bases from V and 8 bases from J, with 12 bases between. This CDR3 spans 12 amino acids. The chain's CDR3 is CASSPGIRGYTF. CDR3 bases: TGTGCCAGCAGCCCGGGTATAAGGGGCTACACCTTC.

This chain's CDR3 is CASSLGSGSSYEQYF. The CDR3 bases are TGTGCCAGCAGTTTGGGGAGCGGGAGTTCCTACGAGCAGTACTTC. The chain joins TRBV28 to TRBJ2-7; the match to TRBD2 covers 8 bases. The CDR3 is 15 amino acids. Germline trimming cut 3 bases from V and 1 base from J; bases unmatched to any gene: 5. Per germline, CDR1 MDHEN and CDR2 SYDVKM. Complete variable domain (other parts from reference TRBV28 and TRBJ2-7): DVKVTQSSRYLVKRTGEKVFLECVQDMDHENMFWYRQDPGLGLRLIYFSYDVKMKEKGDIPEGYSVSREKKERFSLILESASTNQTSMYLCASSLGSGSSYEQYFGPGTRLTVT.